This T cell receptor (beta chain) was found in a study of blood T cell repertoires in COVID-19. Study as a whole: Collection of acute and convalescent COVID-19 samples took place in the United States, Italy and Spain. The analysed material was cDNA or gDNA that came from T cells, B-cell-depleted T cells, or PBMCs.

In the authors' methods: Scientists estimated how many nucleated cells there were by amplifying reference gene primers. The repertoire was sequenced with immunoSEQ multiplex PCR; TCRdb's copy has only in-frame clones and lacks some. V and J calls and clone size come straight from that table; D and trimming were deduced from the DNA. Of under 200,000 clones listed, around 82% were seen once; the top ten hold under 3%. Trimming pared 1 base from V and 7 bases from J, leaving 9 bases between. This CDR3 has 13 residues. From germline, CDR1 is SGHRS and CDR2 YFSETQ. The sample consisted of peripheral blood. This TCR derives from a human donor with acute or convalescent COVID-19. The donor label of this sample is uncertain. The chain employs TRBV5-1 and TRBJ2-1; D remains unclear. The CDR3: CASSLPGANEQFF. CDR3 sequence (DNA): TGCGCCAGCAGCTTGCCCGGAGCAAATGAGCAGTTCTTC.